These 3 T cell receptor beta chains were sequenced from one sample in a study of shared clonotypes between healthy human individuals. Profiled with immunoSEQ multiplex PCR; TCRdb holds only in-frame clones, not every one. The sample has under 850,000 clones; 92% are singletons. Naive CD8 cells lacked CD45RO and underwent positive selection for CCR7, leaving out terminally differentiated effector memory CD45RA+ cells. The sample taken for sequencing was naive CD8+ T cells sorted from blood. The receptors derive from a man aged 30 to 39 in good health.

The chain employs TRBV4-1 and TRBJ1-1; TRBD1 might be the D (5 bases). CDR3 length equals 13 residues. Between the trimmed V and J ends, which lost 0 bases and 6 bases, there was a span of 8 bases. Germline CDR1 is MGHRA and CDR2 is YSYEKL. The CDR3 region is CASSQDPRAEAFF. The CDR3 DNA is TGCGCCAGCAGCCAAGACCCCAGGGCTGAAGCTTTCTTT.

The chain couples TRBV2 to TRBJ1-2; possible D gene TRBD1, 6 bases. V was pared by 2 bases and J by 4 bases, with 17 bases between. CDR1 SNHLY and CDR2 FYNNEI come from the germline V gene. This CDR3 is 16 amino acids long. CDR3 protein: CASSEIGGALVYGYTF. The DNA for the CDR3 is TGTGCCAGCAGTGAAATCGGGGGGGCACTAGTCTATGGCTACACCTTC.

Turning to this clone: Relative to the germline gene, one junction end is altered; a read error may explain this. J is TRBJ2-1 and V is TRBV27; tentatively, D is TRBD1 (6 bases). The CDR3 runs to 13 residues. Germline CDR1 reads MNHEY; CDR2 reads SMNVEV (reference sequence). The CDR3 DNA reads as TGTTCCAGCACGAGAGGGGGAAGCGGTGAGCAGTTCTTC. Translation: CSSTRGGSGEQFF.